This T cell receptor beta chain was sequenced during a study of Siglec-9 on CD8 T cells in melanoma. V shed 3 bases and J 6 bases; nucleotides not matched to a gene: 6. This CDR3 has 16 amino acids. Germline V CDR1 and CDR2: MNHNY, SVGAGI (reference sequence). Generated by immunoSEQ multiplex PCR, the TCRdb table keeps only in-frame clones and is missing some. The table includes some 37,000 clones, roughly four fifths detected once. The specimen was Siglec-9- CD8+ T cells sorted from blood. This TCR was sampled from a human donor in good health. The chain employs TRBV6-6 and TRBJ2-1; 12 bases agree with TRBD2. CDR3 DNA sequence: TGTGCCAGCAGTTATCCGACTAGCGGGGGCCGCAATGAGCAGTTCTTC. This sequence encodes CASSYPTSGGRNEQFF.